The entry that follows covers one T cell receptor (beta chain) sequence. Its antigen is still unknown. 5'RACE with constant-segment primers yielded barcoded, UMI-tagged TCR alpha and TCR beta cDNA libraries. TCRdb called the 5' RACE reads again in MiXCR, with one record for every CDR3 protein. The repertoire has 200,000 to 300,000 distinct CDR3 sequences, 16% of them found once; the top ten carry under 25%. The sample is drawn from a study of T-cell memory formation after mild COVID-19. Whole-study context: The study found TCR clusters largely donor specific.

This CDR3 region has 14 residues. Germline values: CDR1 SQVTM, CDR2 ANQGSEA. Trimming pared 0 bases from V and 8 bases from J, leaving 14 bases between. Study-wide points: Whether day 37 second-wave clones are SARS-CoV-2-specific was not confirmed.

V is TRBV29-1 and J is TRBJ2-1, with D unresolved. The sequence was collected from a man aged 18 to 30 who had mild COVID-19 (a few samples of this study predate the infection). Cell type and time point are not known. Source material: PBMCs or a T cell subset sorted from them (not recorded which). The CDR3 here is CSVEDPVEGYEQFF. DNA for the CDR3: TGCAGCGTTGAAGATCCGGTAGAAGGGTATGAGCAGTTCTTC.